Below, 20 T cell receptor beta chains from the same sample are listed, as sequenced in a study of T cell responses to AZD1222 COVID-19 vaccine. Some clones are missing from TCRdb's copy, which holds only in-frame ones; the method was immunoSEQ multiplex PCR. This table has 150,000 to 200,000 clones, less than 95% appearing once. The sample in question was peripheral blood, obtained on day 0 of AZD1222 vaccination. These receptors were collected from an adult in good health.

Only one count was recorded for this clone. The chain carries TRBV6-5 and TRBJ1-2, with unresolved D. Trimming took 10 bases from V and 2 from J, leaving 14 bases between them. Per the germline V gene, CDR1 is MNHEY and CDR2 is SVGAGI. There are 13 residues in the CDR3. The CDR3: CATKLPQNYGYTF. CDR3 coding DNA: TGTGCCACCAAGTTACCACAGAACTATGGCTACACCTTC.

As regards this clone: Within the sample, other DNA sequences also encode this same CDR3. The V gene is TRBV6-5, the J gene TRBJ2-7, with D unclear. Germline V gene lookup returns CDR1 MNHEY and CDR2 SVGAGI. Trimming shortened V by 0 bases and J by 0 bases, and 6 bases separated the two germline ends. The CDR3 has 14 residues. The CDR3 DNA sequence: TGTGCCAGCAGTTACTCGCCCAGCTCCTACGAGCAGTACTTC. Translated, it gives CASSYSPSSYEQYF.

The CDR3, as DNA: TGCGCCAGCAGGGGTAGCGGGGACTCCTACAATGAGCAGTTCTTC. Amino acid sequence: CASRGSGDSYNEQFF. The chain links TRBV5-1 to TRBJ2-1; 8 bases are shared with TRBD2. V trimming: 5 bases; J trimming: 0 bases; junction bases outside the gene matches: 4. This CDR3 spans 15 amino acids. Germline V CDR1 and CDR2: SGHRS, YFSETQ. Filled out from reference TRBV5-1 and TRBJ2-1, the complete variable domain reads KAGVTQTPRYLIKTRGQQVTLSCSPISGHRSVSWYQQTPGQGLQFLFEYFSETQRNKGNFPGRFSGRQFSNSRSEMNVSTLELGDSALYLCASRGSGDSYNEQFFGPGTRLTVL.

The J gene is TRBJ1-4, the V gene TRBV21-1. TRBV21-1 represents a pseudogene. The CDR3 runs to 15 residues. The CDR3, as DNA: TGTGCCAGCAGCAAAGACCCCCCGCCTAATGAAAAACTGTTTTTT. Translating it yields CASSKDPPPNEKLFF.

The chain has TRBV28 and TRBJ1-5; possible D gene TRBD1, 5 bases. The CDR3 totals 14 residues. Germline V lookup: CDR1 MDHEN, CDR2 SYDVKM. V dropped 6 bases and J dropped 9 bases, with 18 bases sitting between them. CDR3 residues: CASRGGTSVGPQHF. CDR3 in DNA: TGTGCCAGCAGAGGTGGGACGTCGGTGGGGCCCCAGCATTTT. The whole variable domain, remainder taken from reference TRBV28 and TRBJ1-5, is DVKVTQSSRYLVKRTGEKVFLECVQDMDHENMFWYRQDPGLGLRLIYFSYDVKMKEKGDIPEGYSVSREKKERFSLILESASTNQTSMYLCASRGGTSVGPQHFGDGTRLSIL.

V and J are TRBV7-2 and TRBJ1-1, with 8 bases identical to TRBD1. CDR1 and CDR2 (germline): SGHTA, FQGNSA. Germline trimming cut 6 bases from V and 4 bases from J; bases unmatched to any gene: 7. The CDR3 sequence is 14 residues long. The CDR3 region is CASSRQGSGTEAFF. For the CDR3, the DNA is TGTGCCAGCAGTAGACAGGGGTCGGGCACTGAAGCTTTCTTT.

This clone was recorded once. The chain has TRBV30 and TRBJ1-1; D gene unclear. Deletions cut 4 bases from V and 4 bases from J, with 10 bases between. This CDR3 region has 12 residues. CDR1 and CDR2 from the germline V gene are GTSNPN and SVGIG (reference sequence). Here the CDR3 DNA reads TGTGCCTGGAACCCAGTCGGCACTGAAGCTTTCTTT. Translation: CAWNPVGTEAFF.

The genes are TRBV30 and TRBJ1-4, with 9 bases identical to TRBD1. Trimming at V came to 1 base and at J to 7 bases, leaving 1 base not matched to a gene. From germline, CDR1 is GTSNPN and CDR2 SVGIG (reference sequence). CDR3 length equals 13 residues. Here the CDR3 reads CAWSETGGEKLFF. In DNA form, the CDR3 reads TGTGCCTGGAGTGAGACAGGGGGTGAAAAACTGTTTTTT.

The CDR3 spells CASKQRYEQYF. The CDR3 DNA sequence: TGTGCCAGTAAACAGCGCTACGAGCAGTACTTC. The chain joins TRBV28 to TRBJ2-7; D unclear. Germline V gives CDR1 MDHEN, CDR2 SYDVKM. The CDR3 is made up of 11 amino acids. The V gene lost 9 bases and the J gene lost 3 bases, with 9 bases spanning the gap.

J is TRBJ1-6 and V is TRBV30; D gene unclear. CDR3 length: 13 amino acids. Per germline, CDR1 GTSNPN and CDR2 SVGIG (reference sequence). V lost 4 bases to trimming and J lost 7 bases, with 11 bases between them. CDR3 nucleotide sequence: TGTGCCTGGAACGTGGGCGGCAATTCACCCCTCCACTTT. Protein product: CAWNVGGNSPLHF. The full variable domain, completed using reference TRBV30 and TRBJ1-6, is SQTIHQWPATLVQPVGSPLSLECTVEGTSNPNLYWYRQAAGRGLQLLFYSVGIGQISSEVPQNLSASRPQDRQFILSSKKLLLSDSGFYLCAWNVGGNSPLHFGNGTRLTVT.

The chain carries TRBV5-1 and TRBJ1-1; no reliable D call. Germline assignment: CDR1 SGHRS and CDR2 YFSETQ. The V end was cut by 7 bases, the J end by 5 bases, with 15 bases between. The length of the CDR3 is 13 residues. CDR3 protein: CASFLGGSTEAFF. DNA for the CDR3: TGCGCCAGCTTCCTAGGAGGGTCAACTGAAGCTTTCTTT. Full variable domain (missing parts from reference TRBV5-1 and TRBJ1-1): KAGVTQTPRYLIKTRGQQVTLSCSPISGHRSVSWYQQTPGQGLQFLFEYFSETQRNKGNFPGRFSGRQFSNSRSEMNVSTLELGDSALYLCASFLGGSTEAFFGQGTRLTVV.

This chain connects TRBV6-5 to TRBJ2-1, with 10 bases lining up with TRBD2. Germline CDR1 MNHEY, CDR2 SVGAGI. The CDR3 runs 15 residues. Trimming took 8 bases from V and 9 from J; bases not matched to a gene: 13. The chain's CDR3 is CASQIGASGRGEQFF. CDR3 sequence (DNA): TGTGCCAGCCAAATCGGAGCTAGCGGGAGAGGTGAGCAGTTCTTC.

The chain uses TRBV9 and TRBJ2-7; no definite D call. Germline V gene lookup returns CDR1 SGDLS and CDR2 YYNGEE. The CDR3 runs to 17 residues. V lost 0 bases and J 3 bases, leaving 19 bases between the germline ends. CDR3 region: CASSVGPGAGFVYEQYF. For the CDR3, the DNA is TGTGCCAGCAGCGTAGGACCAGGTGCCGGGTTCGTCTACGAGCAGTACTTC. Supplemented by reference TRBV9 and TRBJ2-7, the full variable domain reads DSGVTQTPKHLITATGQRVTLRCSPRSGDLSVYWYQQSLDQGLQFLIQYYNGEERAKGNILERFSAQQFPDLHSELNLSSLELGDSALYFCASSVGPGAGFVYEQYFGPGTRLTVT.

The V gene is TRBV24-1, the J gene TRBJ2-2, with D perhaps TRBD1 (6 bases). Germline values: CDR1 KGHDR, CDR2 SFDVKD. The CDR3 spans 16 residues. V lost 5 bases and J 1 base, leaving 13 bases between the germline ends. For the CDR3, the DNA is TGTGCCACCAGTGCACAGGGTATCAGGAACACCGGGGAGCTGTTTTTT. As protein: CATSAQGIRNTGELFF.

This chain links TRBV19 with TRBJ2-1; TRBD2 agrees at 12 bases. The CDR3 runs 17 residues. Germline V gene sequence: CDR1 LNHDA, CDR2 SQIVND (reference sequence). Trimming took 1 base from V and 8 from J; bases not matched to a gene: 9. The chain's CDR3 is CASSIGGASGRDYEQFF. The CDR3 bases are TGTGCCAGTAGTATAGGAGGGGCTAGCGGGAGGGATTATGAGCAGTTCTTC.

CDR3 DNA: TGTGCCAGCAGTTGGGCAGGGGACACCGGGGAGCTGTTTTTT. It encodes CASSWAGDTGELFF. The V gene is TRBV27, the J gene TRBJ2-2, with D tentatively TRBD1 (6 bases). Germline CDR1 and CDR2: MNHEY and SMNVEV (reference sequence). The CDR3 sequence is 14 residues long. V was shortened by 4 bases and J by 3 bases, with 9 bases between the two germline ends.

The chain employs TRBV11-3 and TRBJ2-1; 8 bases match TRBD1. V lost 5 bases to trimming and J lost 9 bases; unmatched junction nucleotides: 9. The CDR3 spans 14 residues. CDR1 SGHNT and CDR2 YENEEA come from the germline V gene. CDR3 amino acids: CASSLSTTGGEQFF. The CDR3 DNA sequence: TGTGCCAGCAGCCTCAGCACAACAGGGGGTGAGCAGTTCTTC. Full variable domain (remainder filled in from reference TRBV11-3 and TRBJ2-1): EAGVVQSPRYKIIEKKQPVAFWCNPISGHNTLYWYLQNLGQGPELLIRYENEEAVDDSQLPKDRFSAERLKGVDSTLKIQPAELGDSAVYLCASSLSTTGGEQFFGPGTRLTVL.

V and J are TRBV7-2 and TRBJ2-7; 8 bases are a match to TRBD1. V was clipped by 5 bases and J by 1 base; unmatched bases: 7. Germline V gene sequence: CDR1 SGHTA, CDR2 FQGNSA. The CDR3 is made up of 15 amino acids. The chain's CDR3 is CASSPQGAGSYEQYF. Written as DNA, the CDR3 is TGTGCCAGCAGCCCTCAGGGGGCGGGGTCCTACGAGCAGTACTTC. Full variable domain (remainder filled in from reference TRBV7-2 and TRBJ2-7): GAGVSQSPSNKVTEKGKDVELRCDPISGHTALYWYRQSLGQGLEFLIYFQGNSAPDKSGLPSDRFSAERTGGSVSTLTIQRTQQEDSAVYLCASSPQGAGSYEQYFGPGTRLTVT.

This clone was seen a single time. This chain joins TRBV9 and TRBJ1-6, with D maybe TRBD1 (6 bases). Germline assignment: CDR1 SGDLS and CDR2 YYNGEE. This CDR3 has 14 residues. V lost 3 bases, J lost 10 bases, and 14 bases lay in between. The CDR3 reads CASSETGDRSPLHF. Here the CDR3 DNA reads TGTGCCAGCAGCGAGACAGGAGACCGATCACCCCTCCACTTT.

The chain couples TRBV2 to TRBJ1-5, with TRBD1 identical over 10 bases. Germline V gene lookup returns CDR1 SNHLY and CDR2 FYNNEI. CDR3 length: 17 residues. V trimming: 6 bases; J trimming: 4 bases; junction bases outside the gene matches: 12. The CDR3 DNA reads TGTGCCAGCAGAACGGCCCCGGGACAGGGGCTTAATCAGCCCCAGCATTTT. This gives the protein CASRTAPGQGLNQPQHF.